Listed below are T cell receptor beta chains from one sample, sequenced in a study of memory CD4+ T cells and cytomegalovirus serostatus. Profiled with immunoSEQ multiplex PCR; TCRdb holds only in-frame clones, not every one. The data show about 57,000 clones, more than 60% seen once. Sequencing used memory CD4+ T cells from blood. These TCRs come from an adult in good health and CMV-seronegative. Both conserved end residues are part of each CDR3. Some rows mark clone size as missing; the rest say once, few, many or name a class of expanded clone.

clone size	V gene	CDR3 protein
-	TRBV6-1	CASSAPDVRAYNEQFF
-	TRBV27	CASSSGLDPTYEQYF
few	TRBV4-2	CASSQAGSYTGELFF
-	TRBV5-4	CASSPSTDHTDTQYF
-	TRBV23-1	CASSQSSPDCGHTQYF
-	TRBV11-3	CASSLGTVGSPLHF
-	TRBV7-9	CASSPGQRLVEQYF
-	TRBV5-4	CASSPGTGAGNTEAFF
-	TRBV11-1	CASSLNPTNYGYTF
-	TRBV5-4	CASSSASGAYSYNEQFF
-	TRBV13	CASSLGLAGASTDTQYF
-	TRBV5-1	CASSLNGGLNTEAFF
-	TRBV4-2	CASSQYQEISSGANVLTF